A single sample gave rise to the 27 T cell receptor beta chains below, sequenced in a study of Graves' ophthalmopathy and Graves' hyperthyroidism. For repertoire sequencing, the TCR beta CDR3 regions were amplified from RNA transcripts. HTBI primers were employed in first-round RT-PCR, then a second-round multiplex PCR followed. TCRdb passed the multiplex PCR reads through MiXCR, listing each CDR3 protein once. The sample shows about half a million distinct CDR3 sequences, 14% of them seen only once. The sample taken for sequencing was blood. Receptor source: a woman aged 25-40 years with Graves' ophthalmopathy.

The rearrangement uses TRBV12-3 or TRBV12-4 and TRBJ1-1, with unresolved D. Trimming shortened V by 3 bases and J by 4 bases, and 9 bases separated the two germline ends. The CDR3 length is 13 residues. The CDR3 DNA reads TGTGCCAGCAGTTTTGGAGGGCTCACTGAAGCTTTCTTT. Translation gives CASSFGGLTEAFF.

This clonotype was seen many times. This chain links TRBV20-1 with TRBJ1-1; D remains ambiguous. Looked up from germline, CDR1 is DFQATT and CDR2 is SNEGSKA (reference sequence). Trimming left V 4 bases short and J 5 bases short, with 17 bases between. The length of the CDR3 is 14 residues. Here the CDR3 reads CSAKRQSGPTEAFF. In DNA, the CDR3 is TGCAGTGCTAAAAGACAAAGTGGTCCTACTGAAGCTTTCTTT.

This clonotype came up many times. The chain is built from TRBV6-1 and TRBJ2-5, with TRBD1 matching over 9 bases. The J call may be mistaken, given a closer DNA end match to TRBJ2-4. This CDR3 is built from 15 residues. Looked up from germline, CDR1 is MNHNS and CDR2 is SASEGT. The CDR3 DNA sequence: TGTGCCAGCAGTGCCTCACAGGGGGCGCGGGACATTCAGTACTTC. It translates to CASSASQGARDIQYF.

This clonotype was recorded at least ten times. CDR3 residues: CATSDLTSGGTNEQFF. CDR3 coding DNA: TGTGCCACCAGTGATTTGACTAGCGGGGGGACCAATGAGCAGTTCTTC. This chain links TRBV24-1 with TRBJ2-1; 12 bases map to TRBD2. V dropped 0 bases and J dropped 6; count of bases not matched to a gene: 2. Germline V gives CDR1 KGHDR, CDR2 SFDVKD. The CDR3 runs 16 residues.

The chain links TRBV20-1 to TRBJ2-1, with 16 bases aligning to TRBD2. The junction had 9 bases not matched to a gene; V was cut back by 5 bases and J by 8 bases. Germline V gene sequence: CDR1 DFQATT, CDR2 SNEGSKA (reference sequence). The CDR3 runs 16 residues. CDR3 residues: CSAPGLAGGGRDEQFF. For the CDR3, the DNA is TGCAGTGCTCCGGGACTAGCGGGAGGGGGTAGGGATGAGCAGTTCTTC.

In this sample, this clonotype turned up many times. V usage is TRBV6-5 and J usage is TRBJ1-5, with a possible D match to TRBD1 (6 bases). Trimming cost V 11 bases and J 0 bases, with 26 bases left between them. CDR1 is MNHEY and CDR2 is SVGAGI in the germline V gene. This CDR3 contains 18 residues. The CDR3 here is CACGAAGASTYSNQPQHF. DNA for the CDR3: TGTGCCTGCGGGGCCGCAGGGGCTTCCACATATAGCAATCAGCCCCAGCATTTT.

The rearrangement joins TRBV20-1 to TRBJ2-7; a possible D gene is TRBD2 (5 bases). Germline V lookup: CDR1 DFQATT, CDR2 SNEGSKA (reference sequence). The length of the CDR3 is 15 residues. The germline V and J ends were trimmed by 2 bases and 2 bases, with 16 bases remaining between them. CDR3 nucleotides: TGCAGTGCTAGAATACCGGGATCCGCCCCCTACGAGCAGTACTTC. Protein: CSARIPGSAPYEQYF.

This clonotype was found many times. The rearrangement uses TRBV7-3 and TRBJ2-7; the D is unclear. Per germline, CDR1 SGHTA and CDR2 FQGTGA. This CDR3 is built from 13 residues. V gave up 2 bases and J gave up 3 bases, with 8 bases separating them. As DNA, the CDR3 is TGTGCCAGCAGCTTATCCGAGAACTACGAGCAGTACTTC. Protein sequence: CASSLSENYEQYF.

This clonotype has at least ten counts. The CDR3 DNA is TGTGCCAGCACCCCCACAGGGAACACTGAAGCTTTCTTT. The encoded protein is CASTPTGNTEAFF. This chain links TRBV12-3 or TRBV12-4 with TRBJ1-1; TRBD1 might be the D (5 bases). The CDR3 consists of 13 residues. With 7 bases removed from V and 1 base from J, the gap between germline ends came to 10 bases.

This clonotype was seen repeatedly, ten times or more. The chain links TRBV12-5 to TRBJ2-4; 7 nucleotides align to TRBD2. The CDR3 spans 14 residues. Germline V gene lookup returns CDR1 LGHNT and CDR2 FRNRAP. The V and J ends lost 8 bases and 0 bases, in that order; junction bases with no gene match: 4. CDR3 loop: CASQGGVAKNIQYF. The CDR3 DNA is TGTGCTAGTCAGGGAGGGGTAGCCAAAAACATTCAGTACTTC.

With respect to this clonotype: This clone may be a read error of a much larger clone one base away. No conserved phenylalanine or tryptophan is present at the end of the CDR3, so a read error is the likely explanation. The V and J genes are TRBV12-5 and TRBJ2-7; D is unclear. The ends were cut back, 6 bases at V and 3 bases at J, with 6 bases in the middle. CDR1 LGHNT and CDR2 FRNRAP come from the germline V gene. This CDR3 is built from 11 residues. The CDR3 loop is CASGPGYEQYL. DNA of the CDR3: TGTGCTAGTGGCCCAGGCTACGAGCAGTACTTG.

This clonotype was seen repeatedly, ten times or more. The chain carries TRBV12-3 or TRBV12-4 and TRBJ1-1, with TRBD1 as a possible D gene (6 bases). CDR3 length equals 14 residues. Between the trimmed V and J ends, which lost 8 bases and 0 bases, there was a span of 13 bases. This CDR3 reads CASHHRAVNTEAFF. CDR3 in DNA: TGTGCCAGCCACCACAGGGCTGTGAACACTGAAGCTTTCTTT.

This clonotype appeared many times. V gene TRBV28 combines with J gene TRBJ2-5; D may be TRBD1 or TRBD2 (5 bases each). The CDR3 is made up of 18 amino acids. Germline CDR1 and CDR2: MDHEN and SYDVKM. V dropped 3 bases and J dropped 4 bases, with 24 bases sitting between them. The CDR3 sequence is CASSFLTGGRPLGETQYF. CDR3 coding DNA: TGTGCCAGCAGTTTCCTGACTGGGGGACGTCCCCTAGGAGAGACCCAGTACTTC.

For this clonotype: Being one base from a much bigger clone, this may be a read error. The chain carries TRBV30 and TRBJ1-2, with D tentatively TRBD1 (6 bases). The CDR3 sequence is 13 residues long. The V end was cut by 8 bases, the J end by 4 bases, with 17 bases between. CDR1 is GTSNPN, CDR2 SVGIG, per germline (reference sequence). CDR3 DNA: TGTGCCCGGAAAAAGGGGGTCGTCTATGGCTACACCTTC. This translates into CARKKGVVYGYTF.

This clonotype was seen many times. This sequence joins TRBV12-3 or TRBV12-4 and TRBJ2-2; TRBD2 might be the D (6 bases). Trimming left V 7 bases short and J 4 bases short, with 22 bases between. The CDR3 runs to 17 residues. The CDR3 loop is CASTRRRGRGLTGELFF. Written as DNA, the CDR3 is TGTGCCAGCACCCGAAGGCGGGGAAGGGGACTCACCGGGGAGCTGTTTTTT.

This clonotype came up many times. The chain carries TRBV28 and TRBJ2-5; TRBD1 aligns across 8 bases. Germline loops: CDR1 MDHEN, CDR2 SYDVKM. J gave up 7 bases and V 3 bases, and 13 bases lay outside the gene matches. The CDR3 is made up of 16 amino acids. Written as DNA, the CDR3 is TGTGCCAGCAGTTTTCGTGACAGGGGAAATTTAGGGACCCAGTACTTC. It codes for CASSFRDRGNLGTQYF.

This clonotype showed up many times. J is TRBJ2-6 and V is TRBV6-5; D remains ambiguous. Germline V gene sequence: CDR1 MNHEY, CDR2 SVGAGI. V was shortened by 0 bases and J by 2 bases, with 8 bases between the two germline ends. CDR3 length: 16 amino acids. CDR3 amino acids: CASSYSYVAGANVLTF. CDR3 DNA sequence: TGTGCCAGCAGTTACTCGTACGTTGCTGGGGCCAACGTCCTGACTTTC.

This clonotype was seen a few times. The chain joins TRBV20-1 to TRBJ1-1; D possibly corresponds to TRBD1 (6 bases). V shed 5 bases and J shed 6 bases, with 13 bases lying between them. Germline assignment: CDR1 DFQATT and CDR2 SNEGSKA (reference sequence). The CDR3 extends over 12 amino acids. CDR3 coding DNA: TGCAGTGCTGTTCAGGGGACCGCTGAAGCTTTCTTT. Amino acids: CSAVQGTAEAFF.

The sample holds many counts of this clonotype. The chain carries TRBV6-1 and TRBJ2-5; D perhaps matches TRBD2 (5 bases). The germline gives CDR1 MNHNS, CDR2 SASEGT. This CDR3 region has 14 residues. V shed 1 base and J shed 4 bases, with 10 bases lying between them. CDR3 nucleotides: TGTGCCAGCAGTGAAGTCAGAGGGTCAGAGACCCAGTACTTC. Translation gives CASSEVRGSETQYF.

The table lists this clonotype with many counts. The chain is built from TRBV11-1 and TRBJ1-1, with a tentative D call TRBD1 (5 bases). CDR3 size: 14 residues. In germline, CDR1 is SGHAT, CDR2 FQDESV (reference sequence). The V end was cut by 1 base, the J end by 4 bases, with 10 bases between. In nucleotides, the CDR3 is TGTGCCAGCAGCTTAGAGGGGAGAAGCACTGAAGCTTTCTTT. Translation gives CASSLEGRSTEAFF.

This clonotype was seen many times. The V gene is TRBV28, the J gene TRBJ2-5, with 7 bases fitting TRBD2. CDR1 is MDHEN and CDR2 is SYDVKM in the germline V gene. Trimming at V came to 3 bases and at J to 5 bases, leaving 9 bases not matched to a gene. The CDR3 is made up of 15 amino acids. The CDR3 coding sequence is TGTGCCAGCAGTTTGCCATTAGCGGGTTGGGAGACCCAGTACTTC. This encodes CASSLPLAGWETQYF.

In regard to this clonotype: This clone may be a read error of a much larger clone one base away. The chain recombines TRBV5-1 with TRBJ2-7, with a possible D match to TRBD1 (7 bases). The CDR3 is 14 amino acids. Per the germline V gene, CDR1 is SGHRS and CDR2 is YFSETQ. The DNA for the CDR3 is TGCGCCAGCAGCTTGACAGGGGCGGACTACGAGCAGTGCTTC. Translation: CASSLTGADYEQCF.

This clonotype was picked up a small number of times. The chain has TRBV2 and TRBJ1-2; the D is unclear. V was cut by 1 base and J by 1 base, with 4 bases left in between. Germline loops: CDR1 SNHLY, CDR2 FYNNEI. The CDR3 covers 13 residues. The CDR3 sequence is CASSEDGNYGYTF. CDR3 bases: TGTGCCAGCAGTGAAGACGGTAACTATGGCTACACCTTC.

This clonotype was picked up many times. The rearrangement uses TRBV6-1 and TRBJ2-2; tentative D call: TRBD2 (5 bases). The CDR3 length is 16 residues. Germline lookup yields CDR1 MNHNS and CDR2 SASEGT. V lost 5 bases to trimming and J lost 1 base, with 14 bases between them. For the CDR3, the DNA is TGTGCCAGCAGTCCCGGGGAGTCCTTGAACACCGGGGAGCTGTTTTTT. Translated, it gives CASSPGESLNTGELFF.

This clonotype appeared many times. The chain recombines TRBV6-5 with TRBJ1-6; D gene uncertain. The V end was cut by 2 bases, the J end by 10 bases, with 15 bases between. The CDR3 consists of 15 residues. Germline CDR1 is MNHEY and CDR2 is SVGAGI. The CDR3 spells CASSYKTRSNSPLHF. The CDR3 nucleotides are TGTGCCAGCAGTTACAAAACACGGTCAAACTCACCCCTCCACTTT.

The chain couples TRBV6-2 or TRBV6-3 to TRBJ2-7, with D unclear. Germline loops: CDR1 MNHEY, CDR2 SVGEGT. The CDR3 sequence is 12 residues long. V was shortened by 4 bases and J by 9 bases, with 13 bases between the two germline ends. CDR3 in DNA: TGTGCCAGCAGTTTATTGCCGGGTGGGCAGTACTTC. Translation gives CASSLLPGGQYF.

The sample holds many counts of this clonotype. CDR3 in amino acids: CASSQTRVVYGYTF. In nucleotides, the CDR3 is TGTGCCAGCAGCCAAACCCGGGTCGTCTATGGCTACACCTTC. The chain recombines TRBV6-2 or TRBV6-3 with TRBJ1-2; D unresolved. CDR1 MNHEY and CDR2 SVGEGT come from the germline V gene. Trimming pared 6 bases from V and 4 bases from J, leaving 15 bases between. This CDR3 has 14 residues.